This T cell receptor beta chain was captured in a study of blood T cell repertoires in COVID-19. Study at large: COVID-19 samples from acute and convalescent phases originated in the United States, Italy and Spain. From T cells, B-cell-depleted T cells, or PBMCs came the material, which was cDNA or gDNA.

V dropped 6 bases and J dropped 3; count of bases not matched to a gene: 3. CDR3 length: 15 residues. Germline V gene sequence: CDR1 SNHLY, CDR2 FYNNEI. Authors' methods: Estimates of nucleated cell counts were drawn from the amplification of reference gene primers. The repertoire was sequenced with immunoSEQ multiplex PCR; TCRdb's copy has only in-frame clones and lacks some. Clonal size and the V and J genes are those of that table, whereas D and trimming came from the DNA. The sample includes 75,000 to 100,000 clones, over 75% of them seen just once. This sequence originates from a human donor in a cohort sampled during active COVID-19. Sequencing was carried out using peripheral blood. The chain uses TRBV2 and TRBJ2-5; 14 bases align to TRBD2. The CDR3 DNA is TGTGCCAGCAGCCAGGGACTAGCGGGAGAAGAGACCCAGTACTTC. Amino acid sequence: CASSQGLAGEETQYF.